This T cell receptor (beta chain) was found in a study of T cell responses to AZD1222 COVID-19 vaccine. Measured with immunoSEQ multiplex PCR; TCRdb has only the in-frame clones, and not every one. The sample records more than 85,000 clones, 80% to 95% being singletons. About this clone: Antigen: not known.

V was cut by 0 bases and J by 8 bases, with 17 bases left in between. This CDR3 region has 15 residues. Germline CDR1 SGHTS, CDR2 YDEGEE. Points from the study as a whole: The donor cohort was predominantly white British with a female majority, and clonal diversity may have been underestimated. Only a handful of individuals given AZD1222 were seropositive at baseline. Repertoires were sampled only after the peak T cell response.

This specimen was peripheral blood, taken 28 days after the second AZD1222 dose. J is TRBJ1-1 and V is TRBV5-8; D might be TRBD1 (6 bases). This TCR came from an adult who received the AZD1222 COVID-19 vaccine. CDR3 amino acids: CASSLAGARIAEAFF. The DNA of the CDR3 is TGTGCCAGCAGCTTGGCGGGGGCCCGGATCGCAGAAGCTTTCTTT.